This T cell receptor beta chain was captured by sequencing in a study of OX40 agonist ivuxolimab in advanced cancers. V lost 7 bases to trimming and J lost 4 bases; unmatched junction nucleotides: 8. The CDR3 runs to 14 residues. Germline assignment: CDR1 MNHEY and CDR2 SVGAGI. Method: immunoSEQ multiplex PCR; TCRdb's copy keeps in-frame clones and lacks some. The sample comprises about 36,000 clones, about 70% of which are singletons, and 18% rests with the top ten. The TCR sequence derives from an adult with an advanced solid tumor such as melanoma, head and neck, liver or kidney cancer. The sequenced sample was CD4+ or CD8+ T cells sorted from blood, obtained in a trial of the OX40 agonist ivuxolimab. The gene calls are TRBV6-5 and TRBJ2-3; 7 nucleotides agree with TRBD1. The CDR3 DNA reads as TGTGCCAGCACCTCGACAGGGTCCGCAGATACGCAGTATTTT. It encodes CASTSTGSADTQYF.